Listed below are T cell receptor beta chains from one sample, sequenced in a study of beta chain features in type 1 diabetes. Sequenced by immunoSEQ multiplex PCR; TCRdb stores in-frame clones only, minus some. The table lists hundreds of thousands of clones, 10% to 15% of them singletons, with approximately 0.015% in the top ten. The sample was naive CD4+ T cells from blood. These receptors all stem from a man between 18 and 29 years old in good health. CDR3s include the opening cysteine and the closing phenylalanine or tryptophan. The order of the fields is V gene, clone size, CDR3 length, J gene, D gene, CDR3 protein, CDR3 DNA. D genes are given only for firm matches. Clone sizes are given selectively: once, few, many, or a class where the clone is expanded.

>TRBV6-5|-|14|TRBJ1-2|TRBD1
CASRLTGGARGYTF
TGTGCCAGCAGATTAACAGGGGGAGCGCGTGGCTACACCTTC
>TRBV30|few|14|TRBJ1-1|-
CAWSVQDLRAEAFF
TGTGCCTGGAGTGTACAGGATCTCCGGGCTGAAGCTTTCTTT
>TRBV18|-|16|TRBJ2-3|TRBD2
CASSPQAGESTDTQYF
TGTGCCAGCTCACCACAAGCGGGAGAAAGCACAGATACGCAGTATTTT
>TRBV28|few|15|TRBJ2-3|-
CASIGGRASTDTQYF
TGTGCCAGCATCGGGGGGCGGGCTAGCACAGATACGCAGTATTTT
>TRBV5-4|-|17|TRBJ1-5|TRBD1
CASSRGGQGASNQPQHF
TGTGCCAGCAGCCGGGGGGGACAGGGGGCGAGCAATCAGCCCCAGCATTTT
>TRBV30|-|15|TRBJ1-5|TRBD1
CAWATGGASNQPQHF
TGTGCCTGGGCCACAGGGGGAGCGAGCAATCAGCCCCAGCATTTT
>TRBV28|many|11|TRBJ1-1|-
CASRRDTEAFF
TGTGCCAGCAGGAGGGACACTGAAGCTTTCTTT
>TRBV28|few|14|TRBJ1-2|TRBD1
CASRDVQGAKGYTF
TGTGCCAGCAGAGATGTACAGGGGGCGAAGGGCTACACCTTC
>TRBV23-1|few|17|TRBJ2-3|TRBD2
CASTNVLAGGGTDTQYF
TGCGCCAGCACCAACGTCTTGGCGGGAGGGGGCACAGATACGCAGTATTTT
>TRBV11-2|few|14|TRBJ2-7|TRBD1
CASSPRTGTYEQYF
TGTGCCAGCAGCCCCCGGACAGGGACCTACGAGCAGTACTTC
>TRBV30|-|16|TRBJ1-3|TRBD1
CAGGRGLHSSGNTIYF
TGTGCCGGGGGCAGGGGGCTTCACTCCTCTGGAAACACCATATATTTT
>TRBV4-1|once|16|TRBJ2-1|TRBD1
CASSSYQGVHYNEQFF
TGCGCCAGCAGCTCGTATCAGGGGGTACACTACAATGAGCAGTTCTTC
>TRBV7-3|few|15|TRBJ2-1|TRBD2
CASSARTSGYNEQFF
TGTGCCAGCAGCGCCAGGACTAGCGGGTACAATGAGCAGTTCTTC
>TRBV25-1|-|15|TRBJ1-2|-
CASSESGAGTYGYTF
TGTGCCAGCAGTGAATCAGGGGCAGGGACATATGGCTACACCTTC
>TRBV7-2|-|17|TRBJ2-1|TRBD2
CASSLVVLAGAGDEQFF
TGTGCCAGCAGCCTAGTGGTGCTAGCGGGAGCGGGGGATGAGCAGTTCTTC
>TRBV9|-|17|TRBJ1-2|-
CASSVDPFLEGSYGYTF
TGTGCCAGCAGCGTAGACCCCTTTTTGGAGGGGTCGTATGGCTACACCTTC
>TRBV4-3|-|15|TRBJ1-2|-
CASSQGSTGSYGYTF
TGCGCCAGCAGCCAAGGATCCACAGGGAGCTATGGCTACACCTTC
>TRBV6-5|-|14|TRBJ1-2|-
CASSYSVRGYGYTF
TGTGCCAGCAGTTACTCTGTTCGGGGCTATGGCTACACCTTC
>TRBV18|-|15|TRBJ1-1|-
CASSPRLQMNTEAFF
TGTGCCAGCTCACCTCGCTTACAGATGAACACTGAAGCTTTCTTT
>TRBV9|-|15|TRBJ2-1|-
CASSVVMVGANEQFF
TGTGCCAGCAGCGTAGTCATGGTGGGAGCGAATGAGCAGTTCTTC
>TRBV27|-|14|TRBJ2-7|-
CASAHGGRTYEQYF
TGTGCCAGCGCCCATGGCGGGCGCACCTACGAGCAGTACTTC
>TRBV7-9|-|11|TRBJ2-2|-
CASIGSGELFF
TGTGCCAGCATCGGGTCCGGGGAGCTGTTTTTT
>TRBV19|few|14|TRBJ1-1|-
CASSLDRELTEAFF
TGTGCCAGTAGTCTGGACAGAGAGCTCACTGAAGCTTTCTTT
>TRBV6-6|few|16|TRBJ2-7|-
CASRGPAWGHSYEQYF
TGTGCCAGCAGGGGCCCAGCATGGGGGCACTCCTACGAGCAGTACTTC
>TRBV29-1|few|14|TRBJ2-1|TRBD1
CSVGQGASYNEQFF
TGCAGCGTGGGCCAGGGGGCCTCCTACAATGAGCAGTTCTTC
>TRBV15|few|16|TRBJ2-3|-
CATSRAGRTSTDTQYF
TGTGCCACCAGCAGAGCTGGGCGGACTAGCACAGATACGCAGTATTTT
>TRBV18|few|13|TRBJ2-1|-
CASSPQGYNEQFF
TGTGCCAGCTCACCCCAGGGGTACAATGAGCAGTTCTTC
>TRBV7-9|few|12|TRBJ2-7|TRBD1
CASSERQGRQYF
TGTGCCAGCAGCGAGAGACAGGGCCGGCAGTACTTC
>TRBV30|few|14|TRBJ1-4|-
CAWSVLGRNEKLFF
TGTGCCTGGAGTGTACTGGGGCGAAATGAAAAACTGTTTTTT
>TRBV30|many|13|TRBJ1-5|-
CAWSPGFDQPQHF
TGTGCCTGGAGTCCAGGGTTTGATCAGCCCCAGCATTTT
>TRBV19|-|18|TRBJ2-6|-
CASLGWWGSATGANVLTF
TGTGCCAGTCTCGGGTGGTGGGGTAGCGCCACTGGGGCCAACGTCCTGACTTTC
>TRBV6-5|few|12|TRBJ2-5|TRBD2
CASGLAPETQYF
TGTGCCAGCGGACTAGCTCCAGAGACCCAGTACTTC
>TRBV28|-|12|TRBJ1-4|-
CASRNPRERVFF
TGTGCCAGCAGAAACCCCCGGGAAAGGGTGTTTTTT
>TRBV5-6|-|14|TRBJ1-1|-
CASSSDRRNTEAFF
TGTGCCAGCAGCTCCGACAGGAGGAACACTGAAGCTTTCTTT
>TRBV9|few|15|TRBJ2-7|TRBD2
CASSVDLAGGKGQYF
TGTGCCAGCAGCGTAGATCTAGCGGGAGGGAAAGGGCAGTACTTC
>TRBV7-2|-|15|TRBJ2-7|TRBD1
CASSLEGQGIHEQYF
TGTGCCAGCAGCTTAGAGGGACAGGGGATCCACGAGCAGTACTTC
>TRBV5-4|-|12|TRBJ2-6|-
CASSPGANVLTF
TGTGCCAGCAGCCCGGGGGCCAACGTCCTGACTTTC
>TRBV28|few|16|TRBJ2-1|TRBD2
CASSLSGRALGNEQFF
TGTGCCAGCAGTTTAAGCGGGAGGGCCCTGGGGAATGAGCAGTTCTTC
>TRBV19|-|14|TRBJ1-1|TRBD1
CASSPGQGGTEAFF
TGTGCCAGTAGTCCCGGACAGGGTGGCACTGAAGCTTTCTTT
>TRBV7-3|-|15|TRBJ1-1|TRBD1
CASSLGGTGDTEAFF
TGTGCCAGCAGCTTAGGAGGGACAGGGGATACTGAAGCTTTCTTT
>TRBV7-3|few|15|TRBJ2-7|TRBD2
CASSLTSGITYEQYF
TGTGCCAGCAGCCTAACTAGCGGGATCACCTACGAGCAGTACTTC
>TRBV28|-|15|TRBJ2-3|TRBD2
CASTSSSGRTDTQYF
TGTGCCAGCACCTCGTCTAGCGGGCGCACAGATACGCAGTATTTT
>TRBV9|few|18|TRBJ2-1|TRBD2
CASSVGIGRERQLHEQFF
TGTGCCAGCAGCGTAGGAATTGGGCGGGAGAGGCAACTTCATGAGCAGTTCTTC
>TRBV28|-|17|TRBJ2-1|-
CASRPRRRPSSYNEQFF
TGTGCCAGCAGACCACGCCGGAGGCCCTCCTCTTACAATGAGCAGTTCTTC
>TRBV6-5|-|14|TRBJ1-2|TRBD1
CASTETGDGQGYTF
TGTGCCAGCACCGAAACAGGGGATGGGCAAGGCTACACCTTC